The clone carrying this T cell receptor beta chain was counted a few times. Its antigen is not identified. The CDR3 has 12 residues. CDR1 and CDR2 (germline): SGHRS, YFSETQ. Germline trimming cut 3 bases from V and 4 bases from J; bases unmatched to any gene: 0. The data originate from a study of cytomegalovirus exposure and HLA in healthy donors. Study-wide results and limits: Association of a missense DCLRE1C variant with TCR beta V- and J-gene trimming was reported in a later analysis.

Amplification used 60 Vbeta primers and 13 Jbeta primers. Measured with immunoSEQ multiplex PCR; TCRdb has only the in-frame clones, and not every one. This repertoire shows some 190,000 clones, approximately 79% found once; its top ten account for around 1.6%. V and J are TRBV5-1 and TRBJ2-7, with 8 bases matching TRBD1. This receptor was identified in a woman younger than 30 in good health and CMV-seronegative. The sequencing sample was made of PBMCs. The chain's CDR3 is CASSWTGYEQYF. CDR3 nucleotides: TGCGCCAGCAGCTGGACAGGGTACGAGCAGTACTTC.